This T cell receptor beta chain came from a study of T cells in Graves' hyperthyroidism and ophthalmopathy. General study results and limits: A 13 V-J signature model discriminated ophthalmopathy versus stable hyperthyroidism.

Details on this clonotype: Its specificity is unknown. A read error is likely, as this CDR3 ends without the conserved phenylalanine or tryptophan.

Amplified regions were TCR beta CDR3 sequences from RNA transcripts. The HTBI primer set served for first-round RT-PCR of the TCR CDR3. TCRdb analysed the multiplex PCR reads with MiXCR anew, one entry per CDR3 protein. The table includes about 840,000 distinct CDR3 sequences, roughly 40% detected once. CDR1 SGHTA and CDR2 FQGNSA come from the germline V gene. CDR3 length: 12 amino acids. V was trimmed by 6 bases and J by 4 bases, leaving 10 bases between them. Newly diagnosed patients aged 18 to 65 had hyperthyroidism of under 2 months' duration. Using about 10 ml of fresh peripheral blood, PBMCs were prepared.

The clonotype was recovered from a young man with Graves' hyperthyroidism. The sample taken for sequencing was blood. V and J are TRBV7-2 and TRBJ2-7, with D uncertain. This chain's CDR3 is CASSRAAYEQYL. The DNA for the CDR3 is TGTGCCAGCAGTCGCGCGGCTTACGAGCAGTACCTC.